The present TCR beta chain was sequenced within a study of blood T cell repertoires in COVID-19. Study background: Samples of COVID-19 (acute and convalescent) were obtained from the United States, Italy and Spain. From T cells, B-cell-depleted T cells, or PBMCs came the material, which was cDNA or gDNA.

Per germline, CDR1 SGHVS and CDR2 FNYEAQ. CDR3 length equals 13 residues. Between the trimmed V and J ends, which lost 5 bases and 4 bases, there was a span of 11 bases. As processed by the authors: Reference gene primer amplification gave estimated nucleated cell counts. Repertoires were generated with immunoSEQ multiplex PCR, while TCRdb's copy carries only in-frame clones and drops some. V and J calls and clone size come straight from that table; D and trimming were deduced from the DNA. The sample lists 80,000 or so clones, 86% seen once, with around 2% in the top ten. The clonotype originates from a woman in her sixties with acute or convalescent COVID-19. The J gene is TRBJ1-2, the V gene TRBV7-6; D remains ambiguous. The sequenced material came from peripheral blood. CDR3 sequence: CASSETDSYGYTF. In DNA form, the CDR3 reads TGTGCCAGCAGCGAAACAGATTCCTATGGCTACACCTTC.